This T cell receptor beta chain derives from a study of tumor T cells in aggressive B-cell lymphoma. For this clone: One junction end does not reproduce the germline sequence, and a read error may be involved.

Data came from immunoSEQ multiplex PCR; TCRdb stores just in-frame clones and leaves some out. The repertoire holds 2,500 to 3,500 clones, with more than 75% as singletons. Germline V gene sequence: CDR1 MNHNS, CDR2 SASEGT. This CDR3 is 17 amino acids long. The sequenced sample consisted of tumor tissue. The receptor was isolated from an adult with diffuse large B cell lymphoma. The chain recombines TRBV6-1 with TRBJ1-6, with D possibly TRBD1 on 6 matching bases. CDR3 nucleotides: TGTGCCAGCAGTGAAGCGCTAGGGGGGGGCCAGTTTGTCTCCCTCCATTTT. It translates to CASSEALGGGQFVSLHF.